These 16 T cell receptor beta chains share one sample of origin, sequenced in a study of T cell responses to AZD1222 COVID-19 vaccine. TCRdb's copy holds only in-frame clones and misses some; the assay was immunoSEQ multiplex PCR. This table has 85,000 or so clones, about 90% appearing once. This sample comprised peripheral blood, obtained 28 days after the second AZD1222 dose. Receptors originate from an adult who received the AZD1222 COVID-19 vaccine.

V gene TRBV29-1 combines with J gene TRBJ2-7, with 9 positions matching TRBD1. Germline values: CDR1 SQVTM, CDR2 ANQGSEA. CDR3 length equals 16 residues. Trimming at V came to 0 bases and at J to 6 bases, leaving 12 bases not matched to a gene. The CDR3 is CSVEDPGTGLAAEQYF. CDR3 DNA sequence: TGCAGCGTTGAAGATCCGGGGACAGGGTTGGCCGCCGAGCAGTACTTC.

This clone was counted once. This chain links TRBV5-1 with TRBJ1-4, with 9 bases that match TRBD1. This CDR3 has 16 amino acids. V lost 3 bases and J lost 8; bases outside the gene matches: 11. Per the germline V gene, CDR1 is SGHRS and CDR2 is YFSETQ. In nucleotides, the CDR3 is TGCGCCAGCAGCTCCTTCGGGGCGACAGGGGGGGAAAAACTGTTTTTT. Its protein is CASSSFGATGGEKLFF.

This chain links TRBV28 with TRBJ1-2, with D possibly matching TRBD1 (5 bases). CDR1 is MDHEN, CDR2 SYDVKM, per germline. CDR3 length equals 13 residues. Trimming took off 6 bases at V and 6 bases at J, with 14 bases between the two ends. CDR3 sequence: CASSFARAHGYTF. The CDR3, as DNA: TGTGCCAGCAGCTTTGCCAGGGCCCATGGCTACACCTTC.

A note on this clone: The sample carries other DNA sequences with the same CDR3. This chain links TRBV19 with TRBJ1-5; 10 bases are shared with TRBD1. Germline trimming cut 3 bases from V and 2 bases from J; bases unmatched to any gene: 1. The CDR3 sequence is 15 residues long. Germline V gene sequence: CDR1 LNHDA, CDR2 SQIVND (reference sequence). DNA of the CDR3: TGTGCCAGTAGTATCGGGACAGGGGGCAATCAGCCCCAGCATTTT. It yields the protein CASSIGTGGNQPQHF.

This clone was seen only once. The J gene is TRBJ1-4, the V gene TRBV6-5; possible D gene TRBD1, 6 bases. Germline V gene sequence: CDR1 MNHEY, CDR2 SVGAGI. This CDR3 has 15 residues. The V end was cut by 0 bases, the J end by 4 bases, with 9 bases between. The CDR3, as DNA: TGTGCCAGCAGTTACTCTAACAGGGATAATGAAAAACTGTTTTTT. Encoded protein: CASSYSNRDNEKLFF.

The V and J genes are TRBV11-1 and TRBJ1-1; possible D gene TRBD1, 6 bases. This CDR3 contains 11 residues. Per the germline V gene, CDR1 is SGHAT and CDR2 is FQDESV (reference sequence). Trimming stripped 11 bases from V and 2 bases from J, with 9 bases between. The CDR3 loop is CAAGGNTEAFF. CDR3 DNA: TGTGCCGCCGGGGGCAACACTGAAGCTTTCTTT.

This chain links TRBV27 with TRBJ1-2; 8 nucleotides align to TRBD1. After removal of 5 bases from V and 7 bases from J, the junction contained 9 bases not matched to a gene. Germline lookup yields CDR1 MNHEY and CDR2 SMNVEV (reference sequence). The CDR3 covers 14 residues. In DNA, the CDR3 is TGTGCCAGCAGTGTAGACCGGGACAGGCCTGGCTACACCTTC. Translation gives CASSVDRDRPGYTF.

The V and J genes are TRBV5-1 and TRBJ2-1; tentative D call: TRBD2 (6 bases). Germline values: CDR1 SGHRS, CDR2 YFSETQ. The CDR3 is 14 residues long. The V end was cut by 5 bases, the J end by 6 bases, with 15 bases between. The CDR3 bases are TGCGCCAGCAGAGGCGGGGAACATTTCAATGAGCAGTTCTTC. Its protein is CASRGGEHFNEQFF.

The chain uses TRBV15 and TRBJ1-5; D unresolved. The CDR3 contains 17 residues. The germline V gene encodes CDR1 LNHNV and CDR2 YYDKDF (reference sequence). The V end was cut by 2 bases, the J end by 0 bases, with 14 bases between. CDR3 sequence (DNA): TGTGCCACCAGCAGAAATCTGATGGGGAATAGCAATCAGCCCCAGCATTTT. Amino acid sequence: CATSRNLMGNSNQPQHF.

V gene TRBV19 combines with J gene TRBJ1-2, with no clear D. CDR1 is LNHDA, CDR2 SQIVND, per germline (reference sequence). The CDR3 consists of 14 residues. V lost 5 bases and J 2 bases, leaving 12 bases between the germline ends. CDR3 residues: CASSVSDGNYGYTF. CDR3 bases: TGTGCCAGTAGTGTGTCGGACGGCAACTATGGCTACACCTTC.

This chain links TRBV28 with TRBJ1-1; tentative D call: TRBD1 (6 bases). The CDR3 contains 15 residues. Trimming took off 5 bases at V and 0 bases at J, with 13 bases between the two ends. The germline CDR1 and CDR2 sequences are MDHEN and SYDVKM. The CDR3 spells CASSPSGALNTEAFF. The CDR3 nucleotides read TGTGCCAGCAGTCCCTCGGGGGCTTTGAACACTGAAGCTTTCTTT.

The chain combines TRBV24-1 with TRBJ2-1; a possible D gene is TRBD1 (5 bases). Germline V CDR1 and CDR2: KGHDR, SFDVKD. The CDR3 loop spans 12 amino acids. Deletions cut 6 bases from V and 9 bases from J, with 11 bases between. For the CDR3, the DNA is TGTGCCACCAGTTCAGGGTCGAGTGAGCAGTTCTTC. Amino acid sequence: CATSSGSSEQFF.

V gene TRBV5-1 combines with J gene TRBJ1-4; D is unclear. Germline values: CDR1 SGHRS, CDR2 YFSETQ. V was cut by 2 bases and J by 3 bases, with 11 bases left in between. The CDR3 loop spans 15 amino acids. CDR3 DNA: TGCGCCAGCAGCTTATTGGGGTTGGCTAATGAAAAACTGTTTTTT. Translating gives CASSLLGLANEKLFF.

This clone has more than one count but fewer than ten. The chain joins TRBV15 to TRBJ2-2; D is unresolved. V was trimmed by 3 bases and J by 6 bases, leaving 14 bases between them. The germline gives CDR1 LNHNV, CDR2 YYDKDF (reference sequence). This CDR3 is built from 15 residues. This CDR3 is CATSRIDRQAGELFF. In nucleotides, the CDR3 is TGTGCCACCAGCAGGATCGACCGTCAGGCCGGGGAGCTGTTTTTT.

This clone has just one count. The CDR3 loop is CASTLQGTLTTYNEQFF. CDR3 DNA: TGTGCCAGCACCCTACAGGGGACCCTCACTACTTACAATGAGCAGTTCTTC. The V gene is TRBV28, the J gene TRBJ2-1, with TRBD1 matching 7 bases. This CDR3 contains 17 residues. V was pared by 7 bases and J by 4 bases, with 16 bases of the junction left unmatched. Germline V gives CDR1 MDHEN, CDR2 SYDVKM.

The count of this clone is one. The chain's CDR3 is CASSNGQGYTEAFF. The DNA for the CDR3 is TGTGCCAGTAGTAACGGACAGGGGTACACTGAAGCTTTCTTT. The chain is built from TRBV19 and TRBJ1-1; 9 nucleotides line up with TRBD1. The CDR3 is 14 amino acids. Germline V lookup: CDR1 LNHDA, CDR2 SQIVND (reference sequence). Trimming cost V 4 bases and J 3 bases; bases outside gene matches: 3.